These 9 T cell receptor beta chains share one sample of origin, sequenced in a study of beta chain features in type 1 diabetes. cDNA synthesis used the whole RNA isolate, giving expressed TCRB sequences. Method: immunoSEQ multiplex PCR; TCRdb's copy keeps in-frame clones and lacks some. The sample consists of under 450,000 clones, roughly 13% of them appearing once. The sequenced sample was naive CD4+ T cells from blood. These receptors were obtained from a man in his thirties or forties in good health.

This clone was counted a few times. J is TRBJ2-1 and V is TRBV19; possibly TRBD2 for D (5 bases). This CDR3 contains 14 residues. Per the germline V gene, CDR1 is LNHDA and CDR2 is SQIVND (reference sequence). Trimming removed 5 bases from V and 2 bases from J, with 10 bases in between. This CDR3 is CASSEGAPYNEQFF. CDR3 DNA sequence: TGTGCCAGTAGTGAGGGAGCCCCCTACAATGAGCAGTTCTTC.

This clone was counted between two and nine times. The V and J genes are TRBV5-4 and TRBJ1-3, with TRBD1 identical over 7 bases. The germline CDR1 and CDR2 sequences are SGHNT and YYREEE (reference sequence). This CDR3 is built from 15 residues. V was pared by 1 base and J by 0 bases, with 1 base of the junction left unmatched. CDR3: CASSLSGGSGNTIYF. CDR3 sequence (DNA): TGTGCCAGCAGCTTGTCAGGGGGCTCTGGAAACACCATATATTTT.

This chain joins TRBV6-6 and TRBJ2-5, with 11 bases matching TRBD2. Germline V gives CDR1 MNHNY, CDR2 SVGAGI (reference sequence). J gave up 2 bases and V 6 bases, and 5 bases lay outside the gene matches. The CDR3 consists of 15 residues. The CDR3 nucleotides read TGTGCCAGCAGCTCGGGACTAGCGGTTCAAGAGACCCAGTACTTC. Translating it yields CASSSGLAVQETQYF.

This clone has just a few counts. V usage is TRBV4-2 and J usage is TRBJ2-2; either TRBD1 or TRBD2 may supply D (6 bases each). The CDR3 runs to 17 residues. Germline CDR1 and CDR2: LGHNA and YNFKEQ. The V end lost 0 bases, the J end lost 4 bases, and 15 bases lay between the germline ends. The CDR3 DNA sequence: TGTGCCAGCAGCCAAGATCAGGGGACGGGACTCACCGGGGAGCTGTTTTTT. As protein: CASSQDQGTGLTGELFF.

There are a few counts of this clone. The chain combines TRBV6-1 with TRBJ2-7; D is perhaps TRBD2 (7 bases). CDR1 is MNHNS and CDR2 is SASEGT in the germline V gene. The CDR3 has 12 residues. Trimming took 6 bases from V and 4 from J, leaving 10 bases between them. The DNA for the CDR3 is TGTGCCAGCAGCGCGGGGGCTTACGAGCAGTACTTC. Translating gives CASSAGAYEQYF.

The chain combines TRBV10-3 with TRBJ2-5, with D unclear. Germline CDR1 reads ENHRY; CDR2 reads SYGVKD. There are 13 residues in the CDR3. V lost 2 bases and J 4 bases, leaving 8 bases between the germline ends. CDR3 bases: TGTGCCATCAGTGAGATGAAGGTAGAGACCCAGTACTTC. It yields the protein CAISEMKVETQYF.

The CDR3 nucleotides read TGTGCCTGGAGTGTACGGAGAGGGGATTCGCAGTTCTTC. Translated: CAWSVRRGDSQFF. The chain employs TRBV30 and TRBJ2-1; D possibly uses TRBD1 or TRBD2 (5 bases each). V shed 0 bases and J shed 12 bases, with 15 bases lying between them. In germline, CDR1 is GTSNPN, CDR2 SVGIG (reference sequence). The CDR3 spans 13 residues.

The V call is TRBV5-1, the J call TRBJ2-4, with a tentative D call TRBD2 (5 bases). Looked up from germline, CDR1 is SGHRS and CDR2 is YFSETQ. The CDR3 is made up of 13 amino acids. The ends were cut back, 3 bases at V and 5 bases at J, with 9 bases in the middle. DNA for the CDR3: TGCGCCAGCAGCTATCAAGCGGAAAACATTCAGTACTTC. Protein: CASSYQAENIQYF.

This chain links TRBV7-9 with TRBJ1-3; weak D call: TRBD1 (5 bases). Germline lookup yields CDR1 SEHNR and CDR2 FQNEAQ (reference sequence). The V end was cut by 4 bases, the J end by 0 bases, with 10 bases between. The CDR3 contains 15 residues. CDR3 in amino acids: CASSSRDLSGNTIYF. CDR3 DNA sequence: TGTGCCAGCAGCTCCCGGGACCTCTCTGGAAACACCATATATTTT.